These T cell receptor beta chains were read from a single sample in a study of HIV-infected children after antiretroviral therapy interruption. Each CDR3 protein gets one entry after TCRdb re-called the 3' RACE reads with MiXCR. The sample comprises around 50,000 distinct CDR3 sequences, around 4% of which are singletons, and 0.7% rests with the top ten. The starting material was CD45RA+ CD4+ T cells from PBMCs, pooled from several time points, obtained from a donor given antiretroviral therapy, either interrupted or continuous. These receptors were taken from a pool of human donors with HIV. CDR3s include the opening cysteine and the closing phenylalanine or tryptophan. A D gene is named only where the DNA matches it firmly. Part of the rows lack a size; the others show once, few, many or a class for expanded clones.

V gene	D gene	J gene	clone size	CDR3 DNA	CDR3 protein
TRBV20-1	-	TRBJ2-3	many	TGCAGTGCTAGGGCGGGGGCTAGCACAGATACGCAGTATTTT	CSARAGASTDTQYF
TRBV11-2	-	TRBJ2-3	many	TGTGCCAGCAGCTTGCTCCGGGGTTCTAGCACAGATACGCAGTATTTT	CASSLLRGSSTDTQYF
TRBV5-1	-	TRBJ2-6	many	TGCGCCAGCAGCTCGGCGGACCAGCCAGGCGTCCTGACTTTC	CASSSADQPGVLTF
TRBV19	-	TRBJ2-5	many	TGTGCCAGCAGCCAACTGGGTAACCAAGACACCCAGTACTTT	CASSQLGNQDTQYF
TRBV7-2	-	TRBJ1-1	many	TGTGCCAGCAGCTTGCTGTCCCCCCCGTGGGCTTTCTTT	CASSLLSPPWAFF
TRBV20-1	TRBD1	TRBJ2-1	few	TGCAGTGCAAGGGACAGGGTTTTATACAATGAGCAGTTCTTC	CSARDRVLYNEQFF
TRBV3-1	TRBD1	TRBJ2-7	many	TGTGCCAGCCAAACGACAGGGACCGAGCAGTACTTC	CASQTTGTEQYF
TRBV2	-	TRBJ2-7	few	TGTGCCAGCCGACAGCTCTACGAGCAGTACTTC	CASRQLYEQYF
TRBV12-3/TRBV12-4	-	TRBJ2-7	-	TGTGCCAGCAGCCCTGGCGGGGCCAACGCCTACGAGCAGTACTTC	CASSPGGANAYEQYF
TRBV2	-	TRBJ2-7	many	TGTGCCAGCAAAACGGACCAAGTCTCCTACGAGCAGTACTTC	CASKTDQVSYEQYF
TRBV20-1	-	TRBJ2-3	many	TGCAGTGCCGAGCGAAGGGCAGATACGCAGTATTTT	CSAERRADTQYF
TRBV7-7	-	TRBJ1-3	many	TGTGCCAGCAGCTTAGACGTGGGGCCTGGAAACACCATATATTTT	CASSLDVGPGNTIYF
TRBV2	-	TRBJ2-2	many	TGTGCCAGCGAGGGGGGCACCGGGGAGCTGTTTTTT	CASEGGTGELFF
TRBV6-4	-	TRBJ2-3	many	TGTGCCAGCAGTGCTACAGCTATGATCTCCGATACGCAGTATTTT	CASSATAMISDTQYF
TRBV29-1	-	TRBJ2-7	many	TGCAGCGTTGTAAGCGTCGGCGAGCAGTACTTC	CSVVSVGEQYF
TRBV28	TRBD2	TRBJ2-3	many	TGTGCCAGCAGTCCATCACTAGCGGGGGCCGTAGATACGCAGTATTTT	CASSPSLAGAVDTQYF
TRBV10-3	TRBD1	TRBJ2-7	-	TGTGCCATCAGATCACAGGGGTCCGACGAGCAGTACTTC	CAIRSQGSDEQYF
TRBV29-1	TRBD1	TRBJ1-1	many	TGCAGCGTTGGACAGGGGTGGACTGAAGCTTTCTTT	CSVGQGWTEAFF
TRBV28	TRBD2	TRBJ2-3	many	TGTGCCAGCAGCCCGACTAGCTATACGCAGTATTTT	CASSPTSYTQYF
TRBV6-5	-	TRBJ2-5	many	TGTGCCAGCAGTTACTTTCAGGGGACCCAGTACTTC	CASSYFQGTQYF
TRBV11-2	TRBD1	TRBJ1-2	many	TGTGCCAGCAGCTTAGTGGCCAACAGGGGATTCACAAACTATGGCTACACCTTC	CASSLVANRGFTNYGYTF
TRBV5-1	TRBD1	TRBJ1-1	many	TGCGCCAGCAGAGGACAGGGTGACACTGAAGCTTTCTTT	CASRGQGDTEAFF
TRBV4-1	-	TRBJ1-6	few	TGCGCCAGCAGCCACACACCTGAGAACTCACCCCTCCACTTT	CASSHTPENSPLHF
TRBV19	-	TRBJ1-5	many	TGTGCCAGTACCCTGTTCGGTCAGCCCCAGCATTTT	CASTLFGQPQHF